This record covers a single T cell receptor beta chain. Its antigen is not yet known. No quality values exist for individual bases; no much larger clone is one base distant. The sample originates from a study of cytomegalovirus exposure and HLA in healthy donors (dated by TCRdb to the late 2010s). As for the study more broadly: According to a later analysis, the approximately 120 validation repertoires were produced on the same platform as the roughly 720 repertoires of the first cohort. The study aimed to test whether signatures of past pathogen exposure could be identified by cataloging public T cell receptors. In addition to the first cohort of 666 subjects, a separate validation cohort of approximately 110 different subjects was used. To predict cytomegalovirus infection status, the study combined high-throughput TCR immunosequencing, statistical association of individual TCRs with disease status, and machine learning. General conclusions and limits of the study: The classifier was reported to diagnose cytomegalovirus status with high specificity and sensitivity in both the original and validation cohorts. A later analysis found that TCRs clustered in the first cohort also tended to co-occur in the 110 or so validation repertoires, with approximately 95% of cluster scores above 0. According to the authors, the approach could potentially be generalized to other disease states and immunological phenotypes. In the study, around 150 TCR beta chains were listed as associated with cytomegalovirus. While some public TCRs were present in many individuals, most TCR sequences turned up only very rarely across donors. A later analysis had no HLA typing for the validation cohort, so co-occurrence there was scored across all 110 or so repertoires. A few of the identified cytomegalovirus-associated TCR beta chains were confirmed in vitro to be specific for cytomegalovirus antigens.

Donors formed part of the validation cohort, which comprised 120 subjects and was distinct from the first cohort of 670 or so subjects. Including the terminal cysteine and phenylalanine, the CDR3 comprises 15 residues. Only the CDR3 DNA stays, 45 bases, in frame from base 1. The junction shows trimming of 6 bases on V and 4 bases on J, and the gene matches do not reach 7 bases of it. CDR1 is given as SGHRS and CDR2 as YFSETQ, both from the germline V gene. To prepare the library, the immunoSEQ multiplex PCR assay was applied. The study's own analysis went as follows. To diagnose cytomegalovirus status from the catalog of TCR beta chain sequences, a statistical classification framework was built. This is the immuneACCESS table as TCRdb keeps it, with only in-frame sequences that have V and J called. A part of the clones is gone; compared with another copy, unresolved V genes explain less than half, and the rest is unexplained. V and J calls and clone size are as listed in that table; D and trimming were resolved from the DNA. Here the sample has some 200,000 clones; over 80% occur a single time. Jointly, the top ten make up around 1% of the sample.

Sequencing was done on a sample of PBMCs. The receptor comes from a woman aged 18 to 35 in good health and CMV-seronegative. In this chain, TRBV5-1 is recombined with TRBJ2-1; the central 10 bases match TRBD2. The nucleotide sequence reads TGCGCCAGCACCCTAGCGGGAGCCCATTACAATGAGCAGTTCTTC. Translated, it gives CASTLAGAHYNEQFF. Outside the CDR3, residues come from the reference TRBV5-1 and TRBJ2-1 proteins, so the full variable domain is: KAGVTQTPRYLIKTRGQQVTLSCSPISGHRSVSWYQQTPGQGLQFLFEYFSETQRNKGNFPGRFSGRQFSNSRSEMNVSTLELGDSALYLCASTLAGAHYNEQFFGPGTRLTVL.